This record looks at one T cell receptor beta chain sequence and its context. Trimming removed 4 bases at V and 4 bases at J, with 5 bases between. CDR1 MNHEY and CDR2 SVGAGI come from the germline V gene. The CDR3 is 12 residues long. This entry is derived from a study of control samples from healthy donors and cancer patients. Profiled with immunoSEQ multiplex PCR; TCRdb holds only in-frame clones, not every one. Among around 100,000 clones listed, roughly 87% were seen once. This TCR derives from a woman aged 45-60 years in good health. Sample: blood. The gene calls are TRBV6-5 and TRBJ2-1, with D maybe TRBD1 (5 bases). The CDR3 sequence: CASSSGYNEQFF. CDR3 in DNA: TGTGCCAGCAGTTCAGGGTACAATGAGCAGTTCTTC.